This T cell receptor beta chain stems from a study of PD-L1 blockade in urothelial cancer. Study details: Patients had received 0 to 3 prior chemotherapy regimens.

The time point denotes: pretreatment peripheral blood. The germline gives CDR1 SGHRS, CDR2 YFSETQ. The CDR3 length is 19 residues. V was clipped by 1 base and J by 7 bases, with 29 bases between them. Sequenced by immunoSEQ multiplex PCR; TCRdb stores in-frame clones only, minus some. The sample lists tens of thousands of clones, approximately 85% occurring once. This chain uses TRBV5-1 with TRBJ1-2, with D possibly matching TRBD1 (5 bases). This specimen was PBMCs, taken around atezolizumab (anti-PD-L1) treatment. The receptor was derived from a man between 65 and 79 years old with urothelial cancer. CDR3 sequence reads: CASSLSDSTYTPSLSGYTF. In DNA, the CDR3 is TGCGCCAGCAGCTTGTCTGACAGCACGTATACCCCATCCCTATCTGGCTACACCTTC.